This note documents a single TCR beta chain sequence. Trimming at V came to 2 bases and at J to 9 bases, leaving 4 bases not matched to a gene. CDR3 length: 13 residues. This specimen comes from a study of graft-versus-host responses after intestinal transplantation. About the study: The whole recipient group had anti-thymocyte globulin induction followed by tacrolimus and steroids for two to three years.

Whole-study results and caveats: GvH clones were identified in recipient marrow, with some first appearing in ileum or blood.

Generated by immunoSEQ multiplex PCR, the TCRdb table keeps only in-frame clones and is missing some. The data show thousands of clones, with roughly 29% seen just once and 4.5% to 6% held by the top ten. The material sequenced was alloreactive CD4+ T cells from a mixed lymphocyte reaction culture, taken before intestinal transplant. Noted subset: CFSE-low proliferating T cells sorted from approximately 6-day pre-transplant mixed lymphocyte reaction (GvH or HvG direction). This TCR derives from a human patient who received an intestinal transplant. The V and J genes are TRBV23-1 and TRBJ2-1, with TRBD1 identical over 7 bases. TRBV23-1 is given ORF status, its function remaining uncertain. This chain's CDR3 is CASSQDKGAEQFF. CDR3 sequence (DNA): TGCGCCAGCAGTCAAGACAAGGGGGCTGAGCAGTTCTTC.